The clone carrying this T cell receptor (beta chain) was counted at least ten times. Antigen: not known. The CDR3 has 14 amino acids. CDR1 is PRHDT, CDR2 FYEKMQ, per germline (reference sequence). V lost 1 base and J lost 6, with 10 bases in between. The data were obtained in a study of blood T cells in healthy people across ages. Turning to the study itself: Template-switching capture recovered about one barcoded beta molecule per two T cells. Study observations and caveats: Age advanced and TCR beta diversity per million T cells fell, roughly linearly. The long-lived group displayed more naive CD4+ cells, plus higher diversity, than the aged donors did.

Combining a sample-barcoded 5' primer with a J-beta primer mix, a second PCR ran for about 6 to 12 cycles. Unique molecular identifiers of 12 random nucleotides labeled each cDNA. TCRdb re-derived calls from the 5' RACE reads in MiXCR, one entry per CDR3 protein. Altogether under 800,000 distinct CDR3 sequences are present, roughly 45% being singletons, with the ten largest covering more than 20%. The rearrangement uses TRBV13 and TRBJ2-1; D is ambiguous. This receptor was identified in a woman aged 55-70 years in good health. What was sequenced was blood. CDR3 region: CASSLVAGFNEQFF. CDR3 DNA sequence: TGTGCCAGCAGCTTAGTCGCAGGCTTCAATGAGCAGTTCTTC. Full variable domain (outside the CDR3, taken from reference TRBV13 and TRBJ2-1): AAGVIQSPRHLIKEKRETATLKCYPIPRHDTVYWYQQGPGQDPQFLISFYEKMQSDKGSIPDRFSAQQFSDYHSELNMSSLELGDSALYFCASSLVAGFNEQFFGPGTRLTVL.